This record looks at one T cell receptor (beta chain) sequence and its context. Its antigen is unknown. The sample belongs to a study of cytomegalovirus exposure and HLA in healthy donors. The wider study: In a later analysis, it was reported that the approximately 110 validation repertoires had been produced on the same platform as the 670 or so repertoires belonging to the first cohort. Regarding the study as a whole: Rarity characterized most TCR sequences, yet some public TCRs appeared in many donors. A few chains linked to CMV were shown in vitro to be specific for CMV antigens. The investigators catalogued 150 to 200 TCR beta chains as cytomegalovirus-associated.

This CDR3 contains 14 residues. Deletions cut 1 base from V and 3 bases from J, with 11 bases between. Germline CDR1 SGHRS, CDR2 YFSETQ. The table came from immunoSEQ multiplex PCR; TCRdb's copy has only in-frame clones and leaves some out. The sample has over 250,000 clones, 70% to 90% seen once. The sequencing sample was made of PBMCs. This rearrangement joins TRBV5-1 to TRBJ2-7; D perhaps matches TRBD1 (5 bases). This TCR derives from a woman aged 18 to 35 in good health and CMV-seronegative. The CDR3, as DNA: TGCGCCAGCAGCTTGTCCCCAGGGAACTACGAGCAGTACTTC. Its translation is CASSLSPGNYEQYF. The full variable domain, completed using reference TRBV5-1 and TRBJ2-7, is KAGVTQTPRYLIKTRGQQVTLSCSPISGHRSVSWYQQTPGQGLQFLFEYFSETQRNKGNFPGRFSGRQFSNSRSEMNVSTLELGDSALYLCASSLSPGNYEQYFGPGTRLTVT.